This T cell receptor (beta chain) was documented in a study of regulatory T cells in long-lasting Graves disease. On the study more broadly: New Graves' disease cases had less than 3 months of antithyroid drugs.

The length of the CDR3 is 13 residues. The germline V gene has CDR1 SQVTM and CDR2 ANQGSEA. Trimming removed 2 bases at V and 1 base at J, with 7 bases between. Library construction for TCR beta used iRepertoire HTBI primers and Arm-PCR of CDR3 regions. TCRdb passed the multiplex PCR reads through MiXCR, listing each CDR3 protein once. The data hold 620,000 or so distinct CDR3 sequences, with approximately 15% observed a single time. Described time point: newly diagnosed GD, antithyroid drugs for less than 3 months. The TCR library was made from RNA extracted from PBMCs. This sample also appeared in a second study, on T cells in Graves' hyperthyroidism and ophthalmopathy. That report adds: No ophthalmopathy progression within 18 months constituted stable Graves' hyperthyroidism.

The receptor's source is a young woman with Graves disease. The V gene is TRBV29-1, the J gene TRBJ2-3, with no clear D. The sequencing used peripheral blood mononuclear cells (PBMCs), collected at new diagnosis, from a patient treated with antithyroid drugs. Here the CDR3 reads CSVEKLGTDTQYF. CDR3 nucleotide sequence: TGCAGCGTTGAAAAACTCGGCACAGATACGCAGTATTTT.